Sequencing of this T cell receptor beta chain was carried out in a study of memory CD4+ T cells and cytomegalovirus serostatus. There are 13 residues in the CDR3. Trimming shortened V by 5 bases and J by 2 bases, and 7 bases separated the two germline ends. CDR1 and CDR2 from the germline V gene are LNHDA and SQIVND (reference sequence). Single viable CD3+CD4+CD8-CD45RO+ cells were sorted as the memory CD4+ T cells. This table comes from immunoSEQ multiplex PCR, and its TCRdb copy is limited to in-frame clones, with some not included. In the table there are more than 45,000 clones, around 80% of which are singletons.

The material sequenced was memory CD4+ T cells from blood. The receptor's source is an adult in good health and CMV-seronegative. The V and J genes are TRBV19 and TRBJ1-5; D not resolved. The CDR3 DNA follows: TGTGCCAGTAGTGTAGGGCGCAATCAGCCCCAGCATTTT. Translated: CASSVGRNQPQHF.